A selection of T cell receptor beta chains follows, all from one sample in a study of T cell responses to AZD1222 COVID-19 vaccine. Some clones are missing from TCRdb's copy, which holds only in-frame ones; the method was immunoSEQ multiplex PCR. The sample lists some 170,000 clones, 80% to 90% seen once, with roughly 4% in the top ten. This specimen was peripheral blood, taken 28 days after the second dose of the MenACWY control vaccine. All receptors come from an adult who received the MenACWY meningococcal vaccine as a control. Each CDR3 is given with its conserved first and last residue. The order of the fields is J gene, clone size, D gene, V gene, CDR3 protein, CDR3 DNA. D genes are given only for firm matches. Some rows have no size entry. The others give once, few or many, or a class for an expanded clone.

>TRBJ1-4|few|NA|TRBV7-2
CASSSNGGEGEKLFF
TGTGCCAGCAGCTCCAATGGGGGAGAAGGGGAAAAACTGTTTTTT
>TRBJ2-7|NA|TRBD1|TRBV5-4
CASSPLTGTGPYEQYF
TGTGCCAGCAGCCCTCTTACCGGGACAGGACCCTACGAGCAGTACTTC
>TRBJ2-3|NA|TRBD2|TRBV25-1
CASSEIRLAGKSTDTQYF
TGTGCCAGCAGTGAAATTCGGCTAGCGGGAAAAAGCACAGATACGCAGTATTTT
>TRBJ2-3|NA|TRBD2|TRBV7-2
CASSLGPAGDPDTQYF
TGTGCCAGCAGCTTAGGACCAGCGGGAGACCCAGATACGCAGTATTTT
>TRBJ2-7|NA|NA|TRBV19
CASSIGPSLLDHEQYF
TGTGCCAGTAGTATAGGCCCCTCACTGCTAGACCACGAGCAGTACTTC
>TRBJ2-7|NA|TRBD2|TRBV6-2/TRBV6-3
CASSDRTSGSHEQYF
TGTGCCAGCAGCGACCGGACTAGCGGGAGCCACGAGCAGTACTTC
>TRBJ1-1|NA|NA|TRBV6-2/TRBV6-3
CASSYWGTEAFF
TGTGCCAGCAGTTATTGGGGCACTGAAGCTTTCTTT
>TRBJ2-3|once|NA|TRBV9
CASSVAGSAGDGDTQYF
TGTGCCAGCAGCGTAGCAGGGAGTGCCGGGGACGGGGATACGCAGTATTTT
>TRBJ1-2|NA|NA|TRBV6-5
CASSYTPGSLGYTF
TGTGCCAGCAGTTACACTCCAGGGTCCCTTGGCTACACCTTC
>TRBJ1-2|NA|NA|TRBV10-1
CASSAAGTAYGYTF
TGCGCCAGCAGTGCAGCCGGGACGGCCTATGGCTACACCTTC
>TRBJ2-1|NA|TRBD2|TRBV10-2
CATRTAGDNEQFF
TGCGCCACCCGAACGGCGGGAGATAATGAGCAGTTCTTC
>TRBJ2-1|NA|NA|TRBV29-1
CSAGGSTVGNEQFF
TGCAGCGCCGGCGGTAGTACGGTGGGTAATGAGCAGTTCTTC
>TRBJ1-4|few|NA|TRBV2
CASTQGTTNEKLFF
TGTGCCAGCACCCAAGGGACAACTAATGAAAAACTGTTTTTT
>TRBJ2-3|NA|NA|TRBV10-3
CATRDLQGGSTDTQYF
TGTGCCACCCGCGACCTCCAAGGCGGGAGCACAGATACGCAGTATTTT
>TRBJ2-1|NA|NA|TRBV24-1
CATSDPGHEQFF
TGTGCCACCAGTGATCCGGGGCATGAGCAGTTCTTC
>TRBJ1-5|NA|NA|TRBV19
CASSPTGAGNQPQHF
TGTGCCAGTAGTCCAACGGGGGCTGGCAATCAGCCCCAGCATTTT
>TRBJ1-2|NA|TRBD1|TRBV27
CASSEGTGLYYGYTF
TGTGCCAGCAGTGAAGGGACAGGACTCTACTATGGCTACACCTTC
>TRBJ2-7|NA|TRBD2|TRBV3-1/TRBV3-2
CASSPLSGGGEQYF
TGTGCCAGCAGCCCCTTATCGGGAGGAGGCGAGCAGTACTTC
>TRBJ2-3|NA|NA|TRBV5-4
CASSHAAAAQIRQYF
TGTGCCAGCAGCCATGCGGCAGCCGCACAGATAAGGCAGTATTTT
>TRBJ2-1|NA|TRBD2|TRBV5-1
CASSKGLAGGINEQFF
TGCGCCAGCAGCAAGGGCCTAGCGGGAGGGATAAATGAGCAGTTCTTC
>TRBJ2-5|NA|NA|TRBV20-1
CSARSWAQYF
TGCAGTGCCCGCAGTTGGGCCCAGTACTTC
>TRBJ1-5|NA|TRBD1|TRBV30
CAWSGQGYFGQPQHF
TGTGCCTGGAGTGGACAGGGTTATTTCGGTCAGCCCCAGCATTTT
>TRBJ2-3|NA|NA|TRBV6-6
CASWPERDTQYF
TGTGCCAGCTGGCCCGAGCGGGATACGCAGTATTTT
>TRBJ2-7|NA|NA|TRBV6-6
CASSRRQTSSYEQYF
TGTGCCAGCAGCCGACGACAGACCAGCTCCTACGAGCAGTACTTC
>TRBJ2-2|NA|TRBD2|TRBV5-8
CASSRPLAGRNTGELFF
TGTGCCAGCAGCCGACCCCTAGCGGGACGGAACACCGGGGAGCTGTTTTTT
>TRBJ1-1|few|NA|TRBV18
CASSQSGTRDVYGNTEAFF
TGTGCCAGCTCACAAAGCGGAACTCGGGATGTTTATGGGAACACTGAAGCTTTCTTT
>TRBJ2-7|NA|TRBD2|TRBV18
CASSPPGLAGYEQYF
TGTGCCAGCTCACCACCGGGACTAGCAGGCTACGAGCAGTACTTC
>TRBJ2-3|NA|NA|TRBV7-9
CASSSPEGPSTDTQYF
TGTGCCAGCAGCTCCCCAGAGGGACCTAGCACAGATACGCAGTATTTT
>TRBJ2-2|NA|NA|TRBV7-9
CASSPPMGDTGELFF
TGTGCCAGCAGCCCCCCAATGGGGGATACCGGGGAGCTGTTTTTT
>TRBJ1-5|NA|NA|TRBV5-4
CASSLGGSGSNQPQHF
TGTGCCAGCAGCTTGGGGGGATCGGGGAGCAATCAGCCCCAGCATTTT
>TRBJ1-1|NA|NA|TRBV6-5
CASSYIGAEAFF
TGTGCCAGCAGTTACATTGGGGCTGAAGCTTTCTTT
>TRBJ1-6|NA|TRBD1|TRBV11-2
CASSLDSGQGASPLHF
TGTGCCAGCAGCTTAGATAGTGGACAGGGCGCTTCACCCCTCCACTTT
>TRBJ1-2|NA|NA|TRBV19
CASSIQGDLYGYTF
TGTGCCAGTAGTATCCAGGGTGACCTCTATGGCTACACCTTC
>TRBJ1-2|NA|NA|TRBV6-5
CASSSPGFSDGYTF
TGTGCCAGCAGTTCCCCAGGGTTTTCGGATGGCTACACCTTC
>TRBJ1-4|NA|TRBD1|TRBV13
CASSSGTGVEKLFF
TGTGCCAGCAGCTCCGGGACAGGGGTTGAAAAACTGTTTTTT
>TRBJ1-3|NA|TRBD1|TRBV27
CASSSLSGGVRNTIYF
TGTGCCAGCAGTTCTCTTTCAGGGGGCGTGCGAAACACCATATATTTT
>TRBJ2-2|NA|NA|TRBV28
CASSFERLGELFF
TGTGCCAGCAGTTTTGAACGGCTCGGGGAGCTGTTTTTT
>TRBJ2-6|NA|NA|TRBV10-3
CASLPQGAWAGANVLTF
TGTGCCAGTCTACCACAGGGAGCCTGGGCTGGGGCCAACGTCCTGACTTTC
>TRBJ2-1|NA|TRBD2|TRBV24-1
CATSDLRRTSGSSYNEQFF
TGTGCCACCAGTGATTTAAGGAGGACTAGCGGGAGCTCCTACAATGAGCAGTTCTTC
>TRBJ2-3|NA|TRBD2|TRBV19
CASSIRGLYSGAGADTQYF
TGTGCCAGTAGTATCCGCGGCCTCTACAGCGGGGCTGGGGCAGATACGCAGTATTTT
>TRBJ1-2|once|NA|TRBV2
CASSEGEGQAYGYTF
TGTGCCAGCAGTGAAGGGGAGGGCCAGGCCTATGGCTACACCTTC
>TRBJ1-1|NA|NA|TRBV10-1
CATRPGHRNTEAFF
TGCGCCACCAGGCCGGGACATAGGAACACTGAAGCTTTCTTT
>TRBJ1-1|once|TRBD1|TRBV4-1
CASSQTPGGGTEAFF
TGCGCCAGCAGCCAGACTCCAGGGGGCGGGACTGAAGCTTTCTTT
>TRBJ2-5|NA|NA|TRBV19
CASSRGGTRETQYF
TGTGCCAGTAGTAGAGGGGGAACCAGGGAGACCCAGTACTTC
>TRBJ1-2|few|NA|TRBV7-2
CASSLSVLGYHYGYTF
TGTGCCAGCAGCTTATCCGTATTGGGGTACCATTATGGCTACACCTTC
>TRBJ2-2|NA|NA|TRBV4-3
CASSPLGRERFLTGELFF
TGCGCCAGCAGCCCCCTCGGCAGGGAGAGGTTTCTCACCGGGGAGCTGTTTTTT
>TRBJ1-5|NA|NA|TRBV7-9
CASSPRQNQPQHF
TGTGCCAGCAGCCCAAGACAGAATCAGCCCCAGCATTTT
>TRBJ1-2|few|NA|TRBV30
CAWSRDWNYGYTF
TGTGCCTGGAGCCGGGACTGGAACTATGGCTACACCTTC